This T cell receptor beta chain is drawn from a study of shared clonotypes between healthy human individuals. Looking at the study overall: Donors were two women and a few men aged 18 to 49.

As concerns this clone: Its matching antigen is unknown. This CDR3 is also generated by other DNA sequences in the sample.

Germline V gene lookup returns CDR1 LGHNA and CDR2 YNFKEQ. The CDR3 spans 14 residues. The V end was cut by 0 bases, the J end by 2 bases, with 7 bases between. Notes on the study in general: Rarefaction demonstrated incomplete sorted-subset sequencing despite large depth.

Assay execution proceeded at the deep level. Measured with immunoSEQ multiplex PCR; TCRdb has only the in-frame clones, and not every one. The data show under 1,100,000 clones, with approximately 80% seen just once and 0.6% to 0.7% held by the top ten. This sequence originates from a man younger than 35 in good health. Some clones in this sample may be carry-over from other donors' samples. V is TRBV4-2 and J is TRBJ1-1; maybe TRBD1 (6 bases). Material for sequencing was memory CD4+ T cells from PBMCs. Subset in this sample: CD45RA-negative fraction. CDR3 loop: CASSQEGGNTEAFF. In nucleotides, the CDR3 is TGTGCCAGCAGCCAAGAAGGGGGTAACACTGAAGCTTTCTTT.